Only a few counts were recorded for the clone carrying this T cell receptor beta chain. Its antigen is unidentified. This CDR3 is 13 amino acids long. Trimming removed 0 bases at V and 7 bases at J, with 6 bases between. Germline V gene sequence: CDR1 SGHTA, CDR2 FQGTGA. The data are from a study of naive and memory T cell subsets. Broader study findings: Especially in CD8 cells, naive repertoires contained a few larger clonotypes, possibly CD45RA-re-expressing memory cells.

From the second PCR step, alpha and beta chains were amplified apart. Sequential positive selection took CD4 T cells first, then CD8 T cells. The beta constant-region primer was an equimolar mix of two oligonucleotides covering TRBC1 and TRBC2. The ligated cDNA underwent four PCR rounds using SP2 and nested alpha and beta constant-region primers. TCRdb redid the calling of the UMI-ligation and nested PCR reads with MiXCR, one entry per CDR3 protein. The sample gives more than 95,000 distinct CDR3 sequences, approximately 15% of which show up once; around 2.8% is in the top ten. The sample comprised naive CD8+ T cells from blood. The chain combines TRBV7-3 with TRBJ2-2, with D unresolved. The TCR sequence derives from a human donor in good health. Written as DNA, the CDR3 is TGTGCCAGCAGCTTAACGTTCGGCGGGGAGCTGTTTTTT. This encodes CASSLTFGGELFF. The full variable domain, with the rest looked up from reference TRBV7-3 and TRBJ2-2, is GAGVSQTPSNKVTEKGKYVELRCDPISGHTALYWYRQSLGQGPEFLIYFQGTGAADDSGLPNDRFFAVRPEGSVSTLKIQRTERGDSAVYLCASSLTFGGELFFGEGSRLTVL.